A single sample gave rise to the 17 T cell receptor beta chains below, sequenced in a study of control samples from healthy donors and cancer patients. Sequencing was performed with immunoSEQ multiplex PCR; in TCRdb, only in-frame clones are kept and a portion is missing. The sample consists of about 170,000 clones, just over 85% of them appearing once. Sequenced sample: blood. All receptors come from a woman in her thirties in good health.

This clone was seen only once. The chain's CDR3 is CASSPPTGDNSPLHF. CDR3 DNA: TGTGCCAGCTCTCCCCCGACAGGGGATAATTCACCCCTCCACTTT. The rearrangement uses TRBV18 and TRBJ1-6; TRBD1 matches 8 bases. Trimming took 6 bases from V and 5 from J; bases not matched to a gene: 6. This CDR3 has 15 amino acids. CDR1 and CDR2 from the germline V gene are KGHSH and LQKENI.

This chain joins TRBV30 and TRBJ1-2; 9 bases align to TRBD1. Germline V lookup: CDR1 GTSNPN, CDR2 SVGIG (reference sequence). The CDR3 is made up of 17 amino acids. The J segment lost 0 bases and the V segment lost 4 bases, leaving 12 bases of the junction unmatched. CDR3 sequence: CAWIPGTGYPSNYGYTF. The CDR3 DNA follows: TGTGCCTGGATCCCCGGGACAGGGTACCCTTCTAACTATGGCTACACCTTC.

The rearrangement uses TRBV12-3 or TRBV12-4 and TRBJ1-2, with D uncertain. Deletions cut 3 bases from V and 2 bases from J, with 4 bases between. The CDR3 is made up of 12 amino acids. The CDR3 reads CASSFENYGYTF. The CDR3 coding sequence is TGTGCCAGCAGTTTTGAAAACTATGGCTACACCTTC.

The chain links TRBV30 to TRBJ2-5; TRBD2 matches 15 bases. Trimming at V came to 1 base and at J to 1 base, leaving 7 bases not matched to a gene. The germline V gene encodes CDR1 GTSNPN and CDR2 SVGIG (reference sequence). The CDR3 has 18 residues. The CDR3 DNA reads as TGTGCCTGGAGTGGGTCTTGGACTAGCGGGGGGGCCCAAGAGACCCAGTACTTC. Its protein product is CAWSGSWTSGGAQETQYF.

The rearrangement joins TRBV2 to TRBJ2-5, with D perhaps matching TRBD1 (6 bases). V gave up 2 bases and J gave up 5 bases, with 15 bases separating them. Germline loops: CDR1 SNHLY, CDR2 FYNNEI. This CDR3 comprises 15 residues. CDR3 in DNA: TGTGCCAGCAGTGAACTTAGGGGGAGAAGCGAGACCCAGTACTTC. As protein: CASSELRGRSETQYF.

In its sample, this clone was seen a few times. The gene calls are TRBV4-1 and TRBJ1-2; D uncertain. In germline, CDR1 is MGHRA, CDR2 YSYEKL. This CDR3 has 13 residues. V was shortened by 0 bases and J by 8 bases, with 10 bases between the two germline ends. CDR3 nucleotides: TGCGCCAGCAGCCAAGATTCCCTCCGGGGCTACACCTTC. It codes for CASSQDSLRGYTF.

This sequence joins TRBV5-1 and TRBJ1-1, with D uncertain. V was clipped by 5 bases and J by 3 bases, with 20 bases between them. The CDR3 sequence is 16 residues long. Germline V lookup: CDR1 SGHRS, CDR2 YFSETQ. CDR3 in DNA: TGCGCCAGCAGTTTACTATCAGACTGGAGGGACACTGAAGCTTTCTTT. Translating gives CASSLLSDWRDTEAFF.

V is TRBV19 and J is TRBJ2-1; D is unclear. V was pared by 2 bases and J by 13 bases, with 15 bases between. The length of the CDR3 is 13 residues. Germline CDR1 LNHDA, CDR2 SQIVND (reference sequence). CDR3 loop: CASSISLGEKQFF. The DNA of the CDR3 is TGTGCCAGTAGTATATCCCTAGGCGAGAAACAGTTCTTC.

V is TRBV7-6 and J is TRBJ2-7; tentatively, D is TRBD2 (5 bases). The CDR3 has 14 amino acids. Germline V CDR1 and CDR2: SGHVS, FNYEAQ. V lost 1 base, J lost 5 bases, and 12 bases lay in between. The CDR3 sequence is CASSLVPGNNEQYF. The CDR3 DNA sequence: TGTGCCAGCAGCTTAGTACCCGGGAACAACGAGCAGTACTTC.

This chain's CDR3 is CASSEVGATEAFF. The DNA for the CDR3 is TGTGCCAGCAGTGAAGTAGGCGCCACTGAAGCTTTCTTT. The chain carries TRBV25-1 and TRBJ1-1; D unclear. The CDR3 covers 13 residues. The V end lost 2 bases, the J end lost 4 bases, and 8 bases lay between the germline ends. The germline gives CDR1 MGHDK, CDR2 SYGVNS.

The chain carries TRBV2 and TRBJ1-6; D unresolved. Germline CDR1 SNHLY, CDR2 FYNNEI. The CDR3 has 12 amino acids. V lost 4 bases to trimming and J lost 10 bases, with 8 bases between them. The CDR3 coding sequence is TGTGCCAGCAGTGTTCGAGGGTCACCCCTCCACTTT. Protein product: CASSVRGSPLHF.

The V and J genes are TRBV11-2 and TRBJ2-5; maybe TRBD1 (5 bases). This CDR3 comprises 17 residues. Germline V CDR1 and CDR2: SGHAT, FQNNGV. Deletions cut 0 bases from V and 1 base from J, with 15 bases between. CDR3 sequence: CASSLDFTQGFQETQYF. The CDR3 coding sequence is TGTGCCAGCAGCTTAGATTTCACGCAGGGTTTCCAAGAGACCCAGTACTTC. The full variable domain, rest sourced from reference TRBV11-2 and TRBJ2-5, is EAGVAQSPRYKIIEKRQSVAFWCNPISGHATLYWYQQILGQGPKLLIQFQNNGVVDDSQLPKDRFSAERLKGVDSTLKIQPAKLEDSAVYLCASSLDFTQGFQETQYFGPGTRLLVL.

This clone was found a few times. The V gene is TRBV5-1, the J gene TRBJ1-1, with D perhaps TRBD1 (5 bases). Germline V gene sequence: CDR1 SGHRS, CDR2 YFSETQ. This CDR3 has 15 residues. Trimming removed 1 base at V and 1 base at J, with 11 bases between. This CDR3 reads CASSLTGIRNTEAFF. In DNA, the CDR3 is TGCGCCAGCAGCTTGACAGGAATACGGAACACTGAAGCTTTCTTT.

CDR3 in DNA: TGTGCCAGCAGCGTGATCACAGGGGGGGGCACTGAAGCTTTCTTT. Translated: CASSVITGGGTEAFF. This chain connects TRBV14 to TRBJ1-1; 8 bases align to TRBD1. The V gene's germline CDR1 is SGHDN and CDR2 FVKESK. The V and J ends lost 5 bases and 4 bases, in that order; junction bases with no gene match: 9. CDR3 size: 15 residues.

On this clone itself: One junction end disagrees with the germline gene, perhaps due to a read error. The chain couples TRBV11-1 to TRBJ2-1; a weak D match, TRBD2 (6 bases). The CDR3 runs to 13 residues. Germline V CDR1 and CDR2: SGHAT, FQDESV (reference sequence). The CDR3 reads CGSSKGLLNEQFF. CDR3 sequence (DNA): TGTGGCAGCTCCAAGGGACTTCTCAATGAGCAGTTCTTC.

This clone has a single count. The chain joins TRBV5-1 to TRBJ2-1; the match to TRBD2 covers 11 bases. CDR1 is SGHRS and CDR2 is YFSETQ in the germline V gene. The junction had 14 bases not matched to a gene; V was cut back by 4 bases and J by 11 bases. This CDR3 spans 16 amino acids. CDR3 sequence (DNA): TGCGCCAGCAGCCTCCAGTTCGGCACTAGCGGGAGTCAGCAGTTCTTC. This gives the protein CASSLQFGTSGSQQFF.

This clone showed up just a few times. The V call is TRBV15, the J call TRBJ2-3, with D tentatively TRBD1 (5 bases). Germline CDR1 reads LNHNV; CDR2 reads YYDKDF (reference sequence). The germline V and J ends were trimmed by 0 bases and 6 bases, with 13 bases remaining between them. This CDR3 region has 15 residues. The CDR3 DNA reads TGTGCCACCAGCAGAGATCGGCCAGGGCTGGATACGCAGTATTTT. Residues: CATSRDRPGLDTQYF.